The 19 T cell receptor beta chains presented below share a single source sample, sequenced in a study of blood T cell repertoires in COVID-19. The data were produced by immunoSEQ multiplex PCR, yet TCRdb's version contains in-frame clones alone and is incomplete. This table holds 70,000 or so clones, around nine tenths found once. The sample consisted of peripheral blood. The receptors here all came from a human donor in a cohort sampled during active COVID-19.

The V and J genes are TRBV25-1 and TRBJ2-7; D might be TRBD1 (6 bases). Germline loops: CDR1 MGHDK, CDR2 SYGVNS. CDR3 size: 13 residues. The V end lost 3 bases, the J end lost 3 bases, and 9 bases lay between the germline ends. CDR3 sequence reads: CASSDRGDYEQYF. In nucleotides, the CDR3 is TGTGCCAGCAGTGACAGGGGCGACTACGAGCAGTACTTC.

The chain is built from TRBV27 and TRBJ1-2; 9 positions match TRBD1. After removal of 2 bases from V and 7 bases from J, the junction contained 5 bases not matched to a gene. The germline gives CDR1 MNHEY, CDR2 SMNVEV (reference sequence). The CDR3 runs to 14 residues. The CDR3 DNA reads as TGTGCCAGCAGTTTAACAGGGGGCTTGTCTGGCTACACCTTC. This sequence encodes CASSLTGGLSGYTF.

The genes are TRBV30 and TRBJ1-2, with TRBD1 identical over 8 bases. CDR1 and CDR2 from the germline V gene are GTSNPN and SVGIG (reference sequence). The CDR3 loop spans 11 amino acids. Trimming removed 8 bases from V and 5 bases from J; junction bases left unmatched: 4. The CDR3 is CAGDRFYGYTF. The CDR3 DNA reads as TGTGCCGGGGACAGGTTTTATGGCTACACCTTC.

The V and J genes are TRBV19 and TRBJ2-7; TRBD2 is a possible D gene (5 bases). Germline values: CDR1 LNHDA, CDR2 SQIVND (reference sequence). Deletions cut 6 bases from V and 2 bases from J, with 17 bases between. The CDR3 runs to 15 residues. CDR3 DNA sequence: TGTGCCAGTAGGCCGCGGATGGGAGAAGCCTACGAGCAGTACTTC. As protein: CASRPRMGEAYEQYF.

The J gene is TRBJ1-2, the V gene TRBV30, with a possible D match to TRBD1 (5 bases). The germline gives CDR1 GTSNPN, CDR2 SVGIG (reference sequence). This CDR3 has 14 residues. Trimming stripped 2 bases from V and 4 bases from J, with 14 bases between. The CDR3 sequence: CAWSLSGFSYGYTF. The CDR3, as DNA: TGTGCCTGGAGTCTCTCAGGGTTCTCCTATGGCTACACCTTC. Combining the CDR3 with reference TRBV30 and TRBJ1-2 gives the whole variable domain SQTIHQWPATLVQPVGSPLSLECTVEGTSNPNLYWYRQAAGRGLQLLFYSVGIGQISSEVPQNLSASRPQDRQFILSSKKLLLSDSGFYLCAWSLSGFSYGYTFGSGTRLTVV.

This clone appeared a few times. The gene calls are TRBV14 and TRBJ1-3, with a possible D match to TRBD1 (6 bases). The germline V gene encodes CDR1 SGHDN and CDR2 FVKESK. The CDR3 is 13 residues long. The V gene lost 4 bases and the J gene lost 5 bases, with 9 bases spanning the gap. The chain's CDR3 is CASSPGQRNTIYF. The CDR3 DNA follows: TGTGCCAGCAGCCCAGGACAGAGAAACACCATATATTTT.

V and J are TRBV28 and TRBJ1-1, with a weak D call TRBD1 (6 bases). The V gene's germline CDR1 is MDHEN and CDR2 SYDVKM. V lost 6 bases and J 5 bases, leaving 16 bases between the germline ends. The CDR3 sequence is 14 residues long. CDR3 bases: TGTGCCAGCAGCCCATGGGGGGGGCGGACTGAAGCTTTCTTT. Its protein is CASSPWGGRTEAFF. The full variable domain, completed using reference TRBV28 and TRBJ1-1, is DVKVTQSSRYLVKRTGEKVFLECVQDMDHENMFWYRQDPGLGLRLIYFSYDVKMKEKGDIPEGYSVSREKKERFSLILESASTNQTSMYLCASSPWGGRTEAFFGQGTRLTVV.

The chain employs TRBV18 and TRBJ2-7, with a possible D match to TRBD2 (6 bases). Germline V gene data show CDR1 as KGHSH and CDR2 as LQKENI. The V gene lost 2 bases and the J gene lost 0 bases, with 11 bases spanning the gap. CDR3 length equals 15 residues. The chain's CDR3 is CASSPRRGDSYEQYF. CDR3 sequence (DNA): TGTGCCAGCTCACCAAGGCGGGGTGACTCCTACGAGCAGTACTTC.

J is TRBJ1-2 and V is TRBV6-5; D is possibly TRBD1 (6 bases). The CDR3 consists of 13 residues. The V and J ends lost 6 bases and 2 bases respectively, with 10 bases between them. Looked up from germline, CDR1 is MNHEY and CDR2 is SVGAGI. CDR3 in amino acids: CASSPGTNYGYTF. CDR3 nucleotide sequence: TGTGCCAGCAGCCCCGGGACAAACTATGGCTACACCTTC.

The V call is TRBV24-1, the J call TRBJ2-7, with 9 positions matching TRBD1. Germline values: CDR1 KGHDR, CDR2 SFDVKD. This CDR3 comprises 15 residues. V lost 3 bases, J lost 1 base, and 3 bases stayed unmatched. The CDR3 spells CATSDPGTGSYEQYF. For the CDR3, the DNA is TGTGCCACCAGTGATCCCGGGACAGGGTCCTACGAGCAGTACTTC.

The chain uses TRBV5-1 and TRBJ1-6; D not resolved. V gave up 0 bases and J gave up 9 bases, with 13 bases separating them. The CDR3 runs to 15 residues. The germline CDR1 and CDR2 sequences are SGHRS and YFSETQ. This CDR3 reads CASSLERARGSPLHF. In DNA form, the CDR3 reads TGCGCCAGCAGCTTGGAAAGGGCCCGGGGTTCACCCCTCCACTTT.

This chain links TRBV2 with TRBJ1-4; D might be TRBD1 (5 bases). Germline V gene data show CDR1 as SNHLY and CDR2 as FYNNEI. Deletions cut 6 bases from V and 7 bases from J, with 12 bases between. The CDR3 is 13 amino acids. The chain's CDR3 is CASRRQGGEKLFF. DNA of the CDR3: TGTGCCAGCAGGCGGCAGGGTGGTGAAAAACTGTTTTTT.

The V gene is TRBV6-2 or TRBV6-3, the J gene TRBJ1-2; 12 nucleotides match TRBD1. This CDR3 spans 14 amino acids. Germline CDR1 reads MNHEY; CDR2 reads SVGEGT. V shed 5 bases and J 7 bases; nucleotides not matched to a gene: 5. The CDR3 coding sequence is TGTGCCAGCAGTGGGACAGGGGGCGCTGGTGGCTACACCTTC. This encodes CASSGTGGAGGYTF.

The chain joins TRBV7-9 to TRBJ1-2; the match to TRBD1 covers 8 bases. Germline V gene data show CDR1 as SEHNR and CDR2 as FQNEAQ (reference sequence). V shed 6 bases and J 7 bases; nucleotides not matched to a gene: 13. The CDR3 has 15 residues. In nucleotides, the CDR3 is TGTGCCAGCAGTTTGGAGGTCAGGGGGCACGGTGGCTACACCTTC. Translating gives CASSLEVRGHGGYTF.

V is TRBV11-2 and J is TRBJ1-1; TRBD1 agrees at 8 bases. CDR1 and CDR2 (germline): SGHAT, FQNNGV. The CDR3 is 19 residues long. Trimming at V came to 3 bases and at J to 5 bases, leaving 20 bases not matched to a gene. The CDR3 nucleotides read TGTGCCAGCAGCTTGGCCGACAGGGGCCACCTCCATGATTCAACTGAAGCTTTCTTT. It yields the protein CASSLADRGHLHDSTEAFF.

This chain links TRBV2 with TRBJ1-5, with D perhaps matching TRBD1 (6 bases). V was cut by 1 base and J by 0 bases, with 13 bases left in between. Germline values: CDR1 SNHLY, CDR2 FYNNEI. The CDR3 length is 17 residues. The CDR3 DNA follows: TGTGCCAGCAGTGAAGGAGGGGGGGTTTATAGCAATCAGCCCCAGCATTTT. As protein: CASSEGGGVYSNQPQHF.

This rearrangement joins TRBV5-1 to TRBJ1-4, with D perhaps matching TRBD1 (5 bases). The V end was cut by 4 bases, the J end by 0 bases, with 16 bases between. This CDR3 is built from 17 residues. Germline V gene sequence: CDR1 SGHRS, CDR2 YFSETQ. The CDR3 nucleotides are TGCGCCAGCAGCCTCAATATCGGGGGGGCAACTAATGAAAAACTGTTTTTT. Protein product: CASSLNIGGATNEKLFF.

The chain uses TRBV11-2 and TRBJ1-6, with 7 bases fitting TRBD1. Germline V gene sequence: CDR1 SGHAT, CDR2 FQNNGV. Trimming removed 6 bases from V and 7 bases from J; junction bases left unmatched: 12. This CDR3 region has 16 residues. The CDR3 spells CASRLHMTGLNSPLHF. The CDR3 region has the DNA TGTGCCAGCAGGTTACATATGACAGGGCTAAATTCACCCCTCCACTTT.

The CDR3 region has the DNA TGTGCCTGGAGTGTAGGGACAGGGGATTACGAGCAGTACTTC. It encodes CAWSVGTGDYEQYF. This chain connects TRBV30 to TRBJ2-7; 10 bases are shared with TRBD1. V lost 0 bases and J lost 4; bases outside the gene matches: 3. The CDR3 is 14 residues long. Germline values: CDR1 GTSNPN, CDR2 SVGIG (reference sequence).